The T cell receptor (beta chain) under discussion was sequenced for a study of regulatory T cells in long-lasting Graves disease. This clonotype has ten or more counts. Time point reported: newly diagnosed GD, antithyroid drugs for less than 3 months. Generation of the TCR library employed RNA extracted from PBMCs. Building the TCR beta libraries relied on iRepertoire HTBI primers, and CDR3 regions underwent Arm-PCR. TCRdb redid the calling of the multiplex PCR reads with MiXCR, one entry per CDR3 protein. The table lists some 330,000 distinct CDR3 sequences, roughly 12% of them singletons. These sequences were also reported in another study, on T cells in Graves' hyperthyroidism and ophthalmopathy.

This TCR was sampled from a woman aged 18-29 years with Graves disease. The starting material was peripheral blood mononuclear cells (PBMCs), obtained at new diagnosis, from a patient treated with antithyroid drugs.

DNA of the CDR3: TGTGCCAGCAGTTTACTCCCCCCGGTTTACACCGGGGAGCTGTTTTTT. It specifies CASSLLPPVYTGELFF. The rearrangement links TRBV27 to TRBJ2-2; D not certain. Trimming removed 2 bases at V and 3 bases at J, with 13 bases between. The CDR3 covers 16 residues. The germline V gene encodes CDR1 MNHEY and CDR2 SMNVEV (reference sequence).